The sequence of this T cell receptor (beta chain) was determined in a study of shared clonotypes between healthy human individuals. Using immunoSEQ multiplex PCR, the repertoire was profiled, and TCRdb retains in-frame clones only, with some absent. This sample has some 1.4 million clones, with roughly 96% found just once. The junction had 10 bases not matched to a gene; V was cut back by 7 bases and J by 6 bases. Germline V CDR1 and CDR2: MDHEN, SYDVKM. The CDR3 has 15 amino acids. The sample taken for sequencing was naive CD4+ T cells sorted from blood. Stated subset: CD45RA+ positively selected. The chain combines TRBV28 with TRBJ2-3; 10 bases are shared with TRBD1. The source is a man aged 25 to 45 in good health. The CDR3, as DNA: TGTGCCAGCATCCCGGGACAGGGGATAGGGGATACGCAGTATTTT. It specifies CASIPGQGIGDTQYF.